The following is a T cell receptor beta chain sequence with its context. The sample originates from a study of blood T cell repertoires in COVID-19. CDR3 size: 14 residues. From germline, CDR1 is SGHTA and CDR2 FQGNSA. V was shortened by 6 bases and J by 5 bases, with 15 bases between the two germline ends. Produced via immunoSEQ multiplex PCR; TCRdb's table is partial and in-frame only. Among approximately 150,000 clones listed, about 87% were seen once. The genes are TRBV7-2 and TRBJ2-3, with unresolved D. The receptor's source is a man older than 75 with acute or convalescent COVID-19. Material for sequencing was peripheral blood. CDR3 residues: CASSSTGRIDTQYF. Here the CDR3 DNA reads TGTGCCAGCAGTTCGACTGGAAGGATAGATACGCAGTATTTT.